Each of the 11 T cell receptor beta chains below was sequenced from the same sample in a study of graft-versus-host responses after intestinal transplantation (dated by TCRdb to 2020 to 2023). The time point label, read with the paper, signifies: cells obtained before transplantation from donor or recipient. Receptor amplification or capture employed the immunoSEQ multiplex PCR assay. TCRdb took this table from immuneACCESS and kept in-frame rearrangements with V and J called. Such tables lack part of the clones; where checked against another copy, unresolved V genes explain under half of the gap, and the rest is unexplained. This sample comprises approximately 90,000 clones, about 92% of them detected only once. The ten largest clonotypes hold 1.5% to 2.5% of the sample. The antigens for these receptors are not known. The sequenced sample was unstimulated CD8+ T cells sorted from spleen or lymph node cells, obtained before intestinal transplant. These receptors were obtained from a human donor who received an intestinal transplant.

V is TRBV6-5 and J is TRBJ1-5, with 7 positions matching TRBD1. Germline CDR1 is MNHEY and CDR2 is SVGAGI. Trimming removed 0 bases from V and 5 bases from J; junction bases left unmatched: 4. The CDR3 totals 15 residues. CDR3: CASSYSGRGDQPQHF. CDR3 nucleotide sequence: TGTGCCAGCAGTTACTCCGGCAGGGGGGATCAGCCCCAGCATTTT.

The chain has TRBV27 and TRBJ1-1; D might be TRBD1 (5 bases). This CDR3 is 12 amino acids long. Trimming cost V 8 bases and J 1 base, with 8 bases left between them. The germline CDR1 and CDR2 sequences are MNHEY and SMNVEV (reference sequence). The DNA for the CDR3 is TGTGCCAGCGCCACAGGGAACACTGAAGCTTTCTTT. Protein: CASATGNTEAFF.

The V and J genes are TRBV9 and TRBJ1-1, with 9 bases lining up with TRBD1. From germline, CDR1 is SGDLS and CDR2 YYNGEE. J gave up 10 bases and V 3 bases, and 4 bases lay outside the gene matches. This CDR3 region has 12 residues. The CDR3 loop reads CASSAGTGLAFF. The CDR3 DNA reads as TGTGCCAGCAGCGCAGGGACAGGGTTAGCTTTCTTT.

V and J are TRBV4-3 and TRBJ2-1; 8 nucleotides match TRBD1. In germline, CDR1 is LGHNA, CDR2 YSLEER. This CDR3 contains 15 residues. Germline trimming cut 1 base from V and 7 bases from J; bases unmatched to any gene: 6. The CDR3, as DNA: TGCGCCAGCAGCCAAGCCCAGGGGGCCGGGAATGAGCAGTTCTTC. This gives the protein CASSQAQGAGNEQFF.

The chain couples TRBV5-5 to TRBJ1-4, with D perhaps TRBD1 (6 bases). Germline CDR1 and CDR2: SGHKS and YYEKEE (reference sequence). Trimming removed 4 bases from V and 6 bases from J, with 19 bases in between. The CDR3 runs to 16 residues. CDR3 region: CASSPRKQDRYEKLFF. DNA for the CDR3: TGTGCCAGCAGCCCCCGTAAACAGGACAGATATGAAAAACTGTTTTTT.

V usage is TRBV4-3 and J usage is TRBJ1-2; 9 bases match TRBD1. This CDR3 has 14 amino acids. Trimming removed 2 bases from V and 6 bases from J; junction bases left unmatched: 4. Germline V gene lookup returns CDR1 LGHNA and CDR2 YSLEER. The CDR3 DNA is TGCGCCAGCAGCCAATGGGACAGGGATGATGGCTACACCTTC. Its translation is CASSQWDRDDGYTF.

The chain employs TRBV4-3 and TRBJ2-2; possibly TRBD1 for D (5 bases). Germline CDR1 is LGHNA and CDR2 is YSLEER. With 0 bases removed from V and 1 base from J, the gap between germline ends came to 12 bases. This CDR3 comprises 17 residues. CDR3 in amino acids: CASSQEGVTLNTGELFF. The CDR3 DNA follows: TGCGCCAGCAGCCAAGAAGGGGTCACCCTGAACACCGGGGAGCTGTTTTTT.

This clone appeared once. The chain joins TRBV27 to TRBJ2-7, with 7 positions matching TRBD1. V lost 7 bases and J lost 3; bases outside the gene matches: 9. Germline V lookup: CDR1 MNHEY, CDR2 SMNVEV (reference sequence). The CDR3 is 14 residues long. The CDR3 DNA sequence: TGTGCCAGCACCGCGGACAGGCGAGGCTACGAGCAGTACTTC. Amino acids: CASTADRRGYEQYF.

This chain uses TRBV6-1 with TRBJ2-7; a possible D gene is TRBD1 (5 bases). V dropped 1 base and J dropped 2 bases, with 12 bases sitting between them. Looked up from germline, CDR1 is MNHNS and CDR2 is SASEGT. There are 15 residues in the CDR3. CDR3 amino acids: CASSEEGQGAYEQYF. CDR3 coding DNA: TGTGCCAGCAGTGAAGAGGGTCAGGGCGCCTACGAGCAGTACTTC.

Turning to this clone: The CDR3 ends on some other residue instead of the conserved phenylalanine or tryptophan, so this is likely a read error. The rearrangement uses TRBV7-2 and TRBJ1-1; perhaps TRBD1 as D (6 bases). This CDR3 has 16 residues. V was clipped by 5 bases and J by 1 base, with 17 bases between them. Germline CDR1 and CDR2: SGHTA and FQGNSA. The CDR3 DNA follows: TGTGCCAGCAGCCCGTCAACAGGGTTGAGGAACACTGAAGCTTTCCTT. Translated, it gives CASSPSTGLRNTEAFL.

V usage is TRBV9 and J usage is TRBJ2-7; no reliable D call. Germline CDR1 reads SGDLS; CDR2 reads YYNGEE. This CDR3 is built from 11 residues. V was shortened by 4 bases and J by 7 bases, with 9 bases between the two germline ends. Here the CDR3 reads CASSSTGEQYF. The CDR3 bases are TGTGCCAGCAGCTCTACGGGTGAGCAGTACTTC.